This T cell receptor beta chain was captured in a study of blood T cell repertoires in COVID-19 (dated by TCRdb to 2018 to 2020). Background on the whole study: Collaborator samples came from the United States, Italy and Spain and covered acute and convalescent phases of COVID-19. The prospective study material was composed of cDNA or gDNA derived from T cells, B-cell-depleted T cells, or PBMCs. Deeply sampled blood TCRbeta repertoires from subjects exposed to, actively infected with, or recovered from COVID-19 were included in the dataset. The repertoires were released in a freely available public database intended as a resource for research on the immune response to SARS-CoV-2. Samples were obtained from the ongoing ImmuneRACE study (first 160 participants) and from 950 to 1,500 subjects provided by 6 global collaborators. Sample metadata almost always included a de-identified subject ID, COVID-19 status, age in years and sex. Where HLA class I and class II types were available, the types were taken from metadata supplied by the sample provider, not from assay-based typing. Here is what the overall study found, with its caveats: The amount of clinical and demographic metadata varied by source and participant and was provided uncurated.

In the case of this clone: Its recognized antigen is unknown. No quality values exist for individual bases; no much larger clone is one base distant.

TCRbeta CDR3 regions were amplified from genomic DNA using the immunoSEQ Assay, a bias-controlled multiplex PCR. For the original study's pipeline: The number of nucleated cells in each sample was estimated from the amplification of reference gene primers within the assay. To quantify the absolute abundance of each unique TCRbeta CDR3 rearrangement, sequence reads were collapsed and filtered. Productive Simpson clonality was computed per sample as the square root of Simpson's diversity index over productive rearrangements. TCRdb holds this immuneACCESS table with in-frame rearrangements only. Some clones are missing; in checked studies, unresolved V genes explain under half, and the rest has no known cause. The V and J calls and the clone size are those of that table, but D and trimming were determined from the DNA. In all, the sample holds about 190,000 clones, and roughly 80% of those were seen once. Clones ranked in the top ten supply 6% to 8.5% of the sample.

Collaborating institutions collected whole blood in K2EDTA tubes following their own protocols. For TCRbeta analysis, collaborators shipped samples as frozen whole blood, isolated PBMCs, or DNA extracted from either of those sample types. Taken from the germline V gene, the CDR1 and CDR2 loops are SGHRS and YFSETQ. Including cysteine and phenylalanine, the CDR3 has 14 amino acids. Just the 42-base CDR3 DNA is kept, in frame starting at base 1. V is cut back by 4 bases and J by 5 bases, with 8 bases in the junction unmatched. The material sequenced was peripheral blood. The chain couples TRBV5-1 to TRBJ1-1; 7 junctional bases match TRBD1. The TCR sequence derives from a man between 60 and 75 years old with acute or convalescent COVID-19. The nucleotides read TGCGCCAGCAGCGCAGGGGGTTTAGAGACTGAAGCTTTCTTT. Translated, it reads CASSAGGLETEAFF.